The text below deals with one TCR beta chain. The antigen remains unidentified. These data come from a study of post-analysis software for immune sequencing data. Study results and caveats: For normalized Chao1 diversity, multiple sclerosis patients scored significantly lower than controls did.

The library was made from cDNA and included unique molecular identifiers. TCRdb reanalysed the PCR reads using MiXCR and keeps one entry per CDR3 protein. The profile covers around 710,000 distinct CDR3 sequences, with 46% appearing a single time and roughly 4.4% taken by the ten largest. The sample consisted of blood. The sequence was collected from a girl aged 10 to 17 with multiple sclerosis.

Here the CDR3 DNA reads TGTGCCAGCAGCTTAGAAACAGGGGTAGCGGGAGCGGAGCAGTACTTC. Its translation is CASSLETGVAGAEQYF. The V and J genes are TRBV7-2 and TRBJ2-7; 9 bases match TRBD2. CDR1 and CDR2 from the germline V gene are SGHTA and FQGNSA. The CDR3 runs to 16 residues. After removal of 1 base from V and 7 bases from J, the junction contained 11 bases not matched to a gene.